These 25 T cell receptor beta chains originate from one sample sequenced in a study of shared clonotypes between healthy human individuals. As defined, naive CD8 cells were CD45RO-negative and positively selected for CCR7, with terminally differentiated effector memory CD45RA+ cells excluded. Generated by immunoSEQ multiplex PCR, the TCRdb table keeps only in-frame clones and is missing some. This table has 2 million to 2.5 million clones, 85% to 95% appearing once. The specimen sequenced was naive CD8+ T cells sorted from blood. These receptors all come from a man between 18 and 29 years old in good health.

The J gene is TRBJ2-2, the V gene TRBV10-3, with 10 bases identical to TRBD1. V shed 4 bases and J 0 bases; nucleotides not matched to a gene: 11. The length of the CDR3 is 19 residues. Per the germline V gene, CDR1 is ENHRY and CDR2 is SYGVKD. CDR3 amino acids: CAISGSFSGQGANTGELFF. In nucleotides, the CDR3 is TGTGCCATCAGTGGGTCATTCTCCGGACAGGGGGCGAACACCGGGGAGCTGTTTTTT.

The chain recombines TRBV6-1 with TRBJ2-7; tentatively, D is TRBD1 or TRBD2 (5 bases each). The CDR3 consists of 14 residues. Germline V gene sequence: CDR1 MNHNS, CDR2 SASEGT. V was clipped by 5 bases and J by 0 bases, with 11 bases between them. The CDR3 protein is CASSLVGASYEQYF. CDR3 sequence (DNA): TGTGCCAGCAGTTTAGTCGGGGCCTCCTACGAGCAGTACTTC.

On this clone itself: Distinct nucleotide sequences in the sample also encode this CDR3. V and J are TRBV5-1 and TRBJ2-3; D is possibly TRBD1 (6 bases). Germline V gene sequence: CDR1 SGHRS, CDR2 YFSETQ. The CDR3 has 13 amino acids. Trimming took off 5 bases at V and 2 bases at J, with 9 bases between the two ends. The DNA for the CDR3 is TGCGCCAGCAGAGCAGGGGCCACAGATACGCAGTATTTT. The encoded protein is CASRAGATDTQYF.

The genes are TRBV5-4 and TRBJ2-7; 9 nucleotides align to TRBD2. The V and J ends lost 0 bases and 7 bases, in that order; junction bases with no gene match: 5. This CDR3 has 14 residues. Germline V gene sequence: CDR1 SGHNT, CDR2 YYREEE (reference sequence). This CDR3 is CASSLEVAGAEQYF. CDR3 coding DNA: TGTGCCAGCAGCTTGGAGGTAGCGGGAGCTGAGCAGTACTTC.

The V gene is TRBV6-9, the J gene TRBJ2-7; maybe TRBD2 (5 bases). The CDR3 extends over 14 amino acids. V was shortened by 5 bases and J by 2 bases, with 13 bases between the two germline ends. CDR1 and CDR2 (germline): MNHGY, SVAAGI. The CDR3 region is CASSVTSGTYEQYF. The DNA for the CDR3 is TGTGCCAGCAGTGTAACCAGCGGAACCTACGAGCAGTACTTC.

The genes are TRBV6-5 and TRBJ2-7, with TRBD1 as a possible D gene (5 bases). The CDR3 consists of 14 residues. Germline lookup yields CDR1 MNHEY and CDR2 SVGAGI. The V and J ends lost 7 bases and 0 bases respectively, with 13 bases between them. DNA of the CDR3: TGTGCCAGCACTGAACAGGTAAACTCCTACGAGCAGTACTTC. This sequence encodes CASTEQVNSYEQYF.

The chain recombines TRBV13 with TRBJ2-1, with 14 bases matching TRBD2. The CDR3 sequence is 20 residues long. With 5 bases clipped from V and 2 bases from J, the junction kept 14 bases outside the gene matches. CDR1 is PRHDT, CDR2 FYEKMQ, per germline (reference sequence). The CDR3 DNA reads TGTGCCAGCAGCCCGCGCACCGGGACTAGCGGGAGTGGGACCTACAATGAGCAGTTCTTC. Encoded protein: CASSPRTGTSGSGTYNEQFF.

With respect to this clone: The sample contains more than one DNA sequence encoding this CDR3. The chain has TRBV13 and TRBJ2-5; D possibly corresponds to TRBD1 (6 bases). Germline V lookup: CDR1 PRHDT, CDR2 FYEKMQ (reference sequence). This CDR3 region has 14 residues. V gave up 1 base and J gave up 3 bases, with 9 bases separating them. The CDR3 region is CASSLASGEETQYF. CDR3 nucleotides: TGTGCCAGCAGCTTAGCGTCAGGGGAAGAGACCCAGTACTTC.

V gene TRBV6-5 combines with J gene TRBJ1-4; D remains unclear. Germline V CDR1 and CDR2: MNHEY, SVGAGI. Trimming removed 5 bases at V and 6 bases at J, with 13 bases between. CDR3 length equals 14 residues. In DNA form, the CDR3 reads TGTGCCAGCAGTCACTACTCGGAAGATGAAAAACTGTTTTTT. Amino acid sequence: CASSHYSEDEKLFF.

The rearrangement links TRBV27 to TRBJ2-7; no reliable D call. Per the germline V gene, CDR1 is MNHEY and CDR2 is SMNVEV (reference sequence). The CDR3 runs 15 residues. V shed 6 bases and J shed 2 bases, with 17 bases lying between them. The DNA for the CDR3 is TGTGCCAGCAGCCCCACCGGGTCCACTCCCTACGAGCAGTACTTC. It specifies CASSPTGSTPYEQYF.

V gene TRBV5-1 combines with J gene TRBJ2-4, with 15 bases aligning to TRBD2. Per the germline V gene, CDR1 is SGHRS and CDR2 is YFSETQ. The V gene end was trimmed by 5 bases and the J gene end by 1 base; junction bases not matched to a gene: 10. This CDR3 is built from 19 residues. In DNA form, the CDR3 reads TGCGCCAGCAGACCGGGACTAGCGGGAGGCCTATCGGCCAAAAACATTCAGTACTTC. Translation gives CASRPGLAGGLSAKNIQYF.

The chain combines TRBV5-6 with TRBJ2-1; D is uncertain. V was shortened by 1 base and J by 9 bases, with 8 bases between the two germline ends. The germline gives CDR1 SGHDT, CDR2 YYEEEE. The CDR3 length is 12 residues. CDR3 residues: CASSLLLTEQFF. The CDR3 DNA is TGTGCCAGCAGCTTGCTACTAACTGAGCAGTTCTTC.

Turning to this clone: This same CDR3 is encoded by further DNA sequences in the sample. The chain carries TRBV9 and TRBJ2-7; 9 bases map to TRBD1. This CDR3 is built from 14 residues. V dropped 2 bases and J dropped 2; count of bases not matched to a gene: 2. The germline CDR1 and CDR2 sequences are SGDLS and YYNGEE. The CDR3 coding sequence is TGTGCCAGCAGCGTCGGGACAGGGACCTACGAGCAGTACTTC. Translating it yields CASSVGTGTYEQYF.

The chain employs TRBV4-1 and TRBJ2-7, with 11 bases fitting TRBD1. The CDR3 extends over 16 amino acids. J was trimmed by 2 bases and V by 3 bases; bases with no gene match: 6. Per germline, CDR1 MGHRA and CDR2 YSYEKL. CDR3 DNA sequence: TGCGCCAGCAGCCATACCGGGACAGGGGGTACCTACGAGCAGTACTTC. It translates to CASSHTGTGGTYEQYF.

V gene TRBV11-2 combines with J gene TRBJ2-5; 14 nucleotides match TRBD2. The CDR3 loop spans 17 amino acids. CDR1 and CDR2 (germline): SGHAT, FQNNGV. The ends lost 5 bases at V and 1 base at J; junction bases unmatched: 6. The CDR3 nucleotides read TGTGCCAGCAGCCCGGGACTAGCGGGGGTTATCCAAGAGACCCAGTACTTC. Protein sequence: CASSPGLAGVIQETQYF. Filled out from reference TRBV11-2 and TRBJ2-5, the complete variable domain reads EAGVAQSPRYKIIEKRQSVAFWCNPISGHATLYWYQQILGQGPKLLIQFQNNGVVDDSQLPKDRFSAERLKGVDSTLKIQPAKLEDSAVYLCASSPGLAGVIQETQYFGPGTRLLVL.

This chain joins TRBV7-3 and TRBJ2-7; TRBD1 agrees at 7 bases. From germline, CDR1 is SGHTA and CDR2 FQGTGA. V shed 3 bases, J shed 3 bases, and the junction held 2 bases outside the gene matches. This CDR3 is 13 amino acids long. CDR3: CASSFGTDYEQYF. CDR3 coding DNA: TGTGCCAGCAGCTTCGGGACAGACTACGAGCAGTACTTC.

This clone was recorded only once. J is TRBJ1-3 and V is TRBV25-1; 7 bases align to TRBD1. Germline assignment: CDR1 MGHDK and CDR2 SYGVNS. The J segment lost 3 bases and the V segment lost 3 bases, leaving 11 bases of the junction unmatched. The CDR3 runs 17 residues. This CDR3 reads CASSDLPDREGGNTIYF. The CDR3 DNA sequence: TGTGCCAGCAGTGACTTGCCCGACAGGGAAGGTGGAAACACCATATATTTT.

A note on this clone: The junction departs from germline at one end; a sequencing error may be responsible. The chain employs TRBV11-2 and TRBJ1-1; D call uncertain. The CDR3 totals 12 residues. Germline CDR1 and CDR2: SGHAT and FQNNGV. CDR3 coding DNA: TGTGCCAGCAGCATAGACCCCACTGAAGCTTTCTTT. As protein: CASSIDPTEAFF.

Turning to this clone: The sample holds other DNA sequences that translate to the same CDR3. The chain uses TRBV5-4 and TRBJ1-1; the D gene is possibly TRBD1 (6 bases). Trimming stripped 2 bases from V and 3 bases from J, with 11 bases between. This CDR3 spans 14 amino acids. Germline V CDR1 and CDR2: SGHNT, YYREEE (reference sequence). For the CDR3, the DNA is TGTGCCAGCAGCTTAGGGGGGCTGGACACTGAAGCTTTCTTT. Its protein product is CASSLGGLDTEAFF.

The chain joins TRBV14 to TRBJ2-7; 7 bases align to TRBD2. Germline trimming cut 0 bases from V and 3 bases from J; bases unmatched to any gene: 5. This CDR3 comprises 15 residues. The germline V gene encodes CDR1 SGHDN and CDR2 FVKESK. The CDR3 loop is CASSQERASGYEQYF. The DNA of the CDR3 is TGTGCCAGCAGCCAAGAAAGAGCTAGCGGCTACGAGCAGTACTTC. Based on the CDR3 plus reference TRBV14 and TRBJ2-7, the full variable domain is EAGVTQFPSHSVIEKGQTVTLRCDPISGHDNLYWYRRVMGKEIKFLLHFVKESKQDESGMPNNRFLAERTGGTYSTLKVQPAELEDSGVYFCASSQERASGYEQYFGPGTRLTVT.

This chain links TRBV7-8 with TRBJ2-5; no reliable D call. This CDR3 comprises 17 residues. CDR1 and CDR2 from the germline V gene are SGHVS and FQNEAQ. The germline V and J ends were trimmed by 0 bases and 0 bases, with 14 bases remaining between them. CDR3 amino acids: CASSLALQTGYQETQYF. The CDR3 DNA follows: TGTGCCAGCAGCTTAGCGCTGCAGACTGGGTACCAAGAGACCCAGTACTTC.

This chain uses TRBV4-1 with TRBJ2-1, with D perhaps TRBD1 or TRBD2 (6 bases each). Looked up from germline, CDR1 is MGHRA and CDR2 is YSYEKL. The CDR3 extends over 11 amino acids. The germline V and J ends were trimmed by 4 bases and 12 bases, with 10 bases remaining between them. The CDR3 region has the DNA TGCGCCAGCAGCCCAGGAGGGGGGCAGTTCTTC. As protein: CASSPGGGQFF.

The gene calls are TRBV27 and TRBJ2-2, with D unresolved. Trimming cost V 4 bases and J 4 bases, with 10 bases left between them. CDR3 size: 14 residues. The germline V gene has CDR1 MNHEY and CDR2 SMNVEV (reference sequence). CDR3 loop: CASSSRQATGELFF. DNA of the CDR3: TGTGCCAGCAGTTCCCGACAAGCCACCGGGGAGCTGTTTTTT.

This chain links TRBV7-9 with TRBJ2-7, with D uncertain. The CDR3 totals 12 residues. The germline V and J ends were trimmed by 5 bases and 5 bases, with 10 bases remaining between them. CDR1 is SEHNR, CDR2 FQNEAQ, per germline (reference sequence). DNA for the CDR3: TGTGCCAGCAGCCAAGGGATTAACGAGCAGTACTTC. Its protein product is CASSQGINEQYF.

The V call is TRBV6-5, the J call TRBJ2-7; 7 bases match TRBD2. This CDR3 comprises 16 residues. V gave up 3 bases and J gave up 3 bases; unmatched junction bases: 11. The germline V gene encodes CDR1 MNHEY and CDR2 SVGAGI. Here the CDR3 DNA reads TGTGCCAGCAGTTATCTCGACTCTGGGGAGGGCTACGAGCAGTACTTC. As protein: CASSYLDSGEGYEQYF.